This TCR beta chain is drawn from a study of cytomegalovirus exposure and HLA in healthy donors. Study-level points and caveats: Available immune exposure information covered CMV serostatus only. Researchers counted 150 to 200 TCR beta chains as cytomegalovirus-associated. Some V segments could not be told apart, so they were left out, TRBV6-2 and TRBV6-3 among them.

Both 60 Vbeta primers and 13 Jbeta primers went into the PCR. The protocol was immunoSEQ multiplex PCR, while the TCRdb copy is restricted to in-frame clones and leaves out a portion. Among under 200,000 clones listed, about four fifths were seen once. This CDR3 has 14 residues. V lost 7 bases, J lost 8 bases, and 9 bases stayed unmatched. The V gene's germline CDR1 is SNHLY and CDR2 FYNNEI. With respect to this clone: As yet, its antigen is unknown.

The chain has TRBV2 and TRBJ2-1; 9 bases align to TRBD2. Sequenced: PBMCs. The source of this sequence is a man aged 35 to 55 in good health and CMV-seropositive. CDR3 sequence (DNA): TGTGCCAGCAAAGGAGCTAGCGGGAATCATGAGCAGTTCTTC. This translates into CASKGASGNHEQFF.